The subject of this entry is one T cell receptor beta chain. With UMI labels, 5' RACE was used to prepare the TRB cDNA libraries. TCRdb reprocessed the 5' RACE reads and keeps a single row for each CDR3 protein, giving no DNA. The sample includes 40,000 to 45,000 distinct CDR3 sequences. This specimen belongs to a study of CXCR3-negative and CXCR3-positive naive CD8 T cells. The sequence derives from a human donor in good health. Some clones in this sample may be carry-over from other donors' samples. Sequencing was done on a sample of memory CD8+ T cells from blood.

This CDR3 is CASSLVPQYTGELFF. The chain uses TRBV7-8 and TRBJ2-2; TCRdb's D call of TRBD1 is untestable without DNA. Germline values: CDR1 SGHVS, CDR2 FQNEAQ. CDR3 length: 15 residues.